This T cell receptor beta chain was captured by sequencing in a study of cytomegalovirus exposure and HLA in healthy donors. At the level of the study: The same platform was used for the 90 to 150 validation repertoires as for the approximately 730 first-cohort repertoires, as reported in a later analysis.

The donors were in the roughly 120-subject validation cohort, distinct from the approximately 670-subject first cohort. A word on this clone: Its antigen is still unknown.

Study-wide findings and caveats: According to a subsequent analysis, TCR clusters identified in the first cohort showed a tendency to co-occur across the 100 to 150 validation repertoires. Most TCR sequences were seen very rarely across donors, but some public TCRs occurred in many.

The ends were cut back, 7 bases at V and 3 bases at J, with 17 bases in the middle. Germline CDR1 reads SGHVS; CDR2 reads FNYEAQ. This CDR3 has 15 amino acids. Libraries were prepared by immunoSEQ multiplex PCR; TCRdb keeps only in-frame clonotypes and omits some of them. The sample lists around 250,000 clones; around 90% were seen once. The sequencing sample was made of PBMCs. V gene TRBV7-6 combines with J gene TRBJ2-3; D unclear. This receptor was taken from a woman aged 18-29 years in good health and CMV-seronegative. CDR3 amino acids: CASTLRDQKTDTQYF. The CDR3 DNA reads TGTGCCAGCACCCTCCGCGATCAAAAGACAGATACGCAGTATTTT.